The next 10 T cell receptor beta chains were all read from a single sample in a study of T cell responses to AZD1222 COVID-19 vaccine. Clones were read by immunoSEQ multiplex PCR, and TCRdb kept only the in-frame ones, dropping some. The table lists 250,000 to 300,000 clones, 94% of them singletons. The specimen was peripheral blood, collected 28 days after the second AZD1222 dose. These receptors were obtained from an adult who received the AZD1222 COVID-19 vaccine.

The rearrangement joins TRBV19 to TRBJ2-5; no reliable D call. The CDR3 covers 14 residues. Germline lookup yields CDR1 LNHDA and CDR2 SQIVND (reference sequence). Trimming cost V 3 bases and J 4 bases, with 12 bases left between them. CDR3 coding DNA: TGTGCCAGTAGTATGAGCCAAAGCAGAGAGACCCAGTACTTC. Protein product: CASSMSQSRETQYF.

The CDR3 bases are TGTGCCAGCAGTTCCTGGACTAGGTTTGAGACCCAGTACTTC. This gives the protein CASSSWTRFETQYF. The chain recombines TRBV6-2 or TRBV6-3 with TRBJ2-5; TRBD2 agrees at 7 bases. The germline V gene encodes CDR1 MNHEY and CDR2 SVGEGT. Unmatched junction bases numbered 7, after V lost 4 bases and J lost 5 bases. This CDR3 contains 14 residues.

The V gene is TRBV5-4, the J gene TRBJ2-7; D unresolved. Germline-derived CDR1 and CDR2 are SGHNT and YYREEE (reference sequence). This CDR3 has 13 amino acids. V was clipped by 0 bases and J by 1 base, with 5 bases between them. The CDR3 nucleotides are TGTGCCAGCAGCTTGGAACTTTCCTACGAGCAGTACTTC. This translates into CASSLELSYEQYF.

This chain uses TRBV12-3 or TRBV12-4 with TRBJ1-2, with D tentatively TRBD1 (6 bases). V was pared by 5 bases and J by 8 bases, with 15 bases between. The CDR3 totals 13 residues. The CDR3: CASSTTGRVGYTF. CDR3 bases: TGTGCCAGCAGTACGACAGGAAGAGTGGGCTACACCTTC.

The CDR3 DNA follows: TGCAGTATCAGGCGGTCCTACGAGCAGTACTTC. Translated: CSIRRSYEQYF. This chain links TRBV20-1 with TRBJ2-7; D is unresolved. The V gene lost 8 bases and the J gene lost 1 base, with 9 bases spanning the gap. The CDR3 loop spans 11 amino acids. Germline V gene lookup returns CDR1 DFQATT and CDR2 SNEGSKA (reference sequence).

This rearrangement joins TRBV6-5 to TRBJ1-2; the match to TRBD1 covers 10 bases. The CDR3 has 14 residues. V shed 5 bases, J shed 8 bases, and the junction held 8 bases outside the gene matches. Germline assignment: CDR1 MNHEY and CDR2 SVGAGI. The CDR3 sequence is CASSRDRGLGGYTF. The DNA for the CDR3 is TGTGCCAGCAGTCGAGACAGGGGGCTTGGGGGCTACACCTTC.

This chain uses TRBV7-2 with TRBJ2-2; 10 positions match TRBD2. This CDR3 region has 15 residues. Germline V CDR1 and CDR2: SGHTA, FQGNSA. J lost 5 bases, V lost 1 base, and 1 base had no gene match. CDR3 nucleotide sequence: TGTGCCAGCAGCTTAGAACTAGCGGGAACCGGGGAGCTGTTTTTT. As protein: CASSLELAGTGELFF.

This clone was detected once. The J gene is TRBJ1-1, the V gene TRBV19; D may be TRBD1 (5 bases). CDR1 and CDR2 (germline): LNHDA, SQIVND (reference sequence). The CDR3 length is 11 residues. V dropped 4 bases and J dropped 11 bases, with 11 bases sitting between them. CDR3 loop: CASSKEKGAFF. The CDR3 DNA is TGTGCCAGTAGTAAGGAGAAGGGGGCTTTCTTT.

This chain connects TRBV28 to TRBJ2-7; tentatively, D is TRBD1 (5 bases). Germline V gene sequence: CDR1 MDHEN, CDR2 SYDVKM. The CDR3 extends over 13 amino acids. Trimming cost V 2 bases and J 2 bases, with 7 bases left between them. CDR3 in DNA: TGTGCCAGCAGTTTAGCCAGGGCCTACGAGCAGTACTTC. Protein: CASSLARAYEQYF.

The chain is built from TRBV11-2 and TRBJ2-2; 11 bases line up with TRBD1. This CDR3 contains 18 residues. In germline, CDR1 is SGHAT, CDR2 FQNNGV. The V and J ends lost 3 bases and 4 bases, in that order; junction bases with no gene match: 10. The CDR3 sequence: CASSLRTGGAGGTGELFF. CDR3 DNA: TGTGCCAGCAGCTTGAGGACAGGGGGCGCCGGGGGCACCGGGGAGCTGTTTTTT.